This T cell receptor (beta chain) is from a study of T-cell reconstitution after alpha-beta-depleted transplantation in children (dated by TCRdb to 2015 to 2016). Regarding the study in general: Using TCR repertoire profiling, the study quantitatively followed how T-cell immune reconstitution unfolded in children after TCRalphabeta/CD19-depleted allogeneic hematopoietic cell transplantation.

Per the publication, the treatment or condition label means: allogeneic hematopoietic cell transplantation with graft depleted of TCRalphabeta T cells and CD19 B cells. Transplant recipients were children who received TCRalphabeta/CD19-depleted allogeneic hematopoietic cell grafts. In its sample, this clonotype was seen many times. Its binding antigen is unknown. No base qualities exist here, and no much larger clone lies one base off it. Receptor libraries were prepared by PCR. Sequenced using an Illumina HiSeq 2500. To normalize quantification of the TCRbeta repertoire, the TCR libraries were built with molecular barcoding that relied on unique molecular identifiers. TCRdb reprocessed the public reads (quality trimming at Q25 with fastp, clone calling with MiXCR) and kept in-frame beta chains. CDR3 protein duplicates are merged, each entry listing the most common genes and DNA. The sample contains 200,000 to 250,000 distinct CDR3 sequences, approximately 10% of them found a single time. The ten most abundant clones make up 28% of the sample.

The paper as a whole reports these results and caveats: In some patients, high TCRbeta diversity at day 60 was attributed to recipient T cells and intrathymic progenitors that had survived conditioning. Over subsequent months, a decline in hyperexpanded clone frequencies was noted, and after one year, T-cell counts and TCRbeta diversity were mostly ascribed to newly produced T cells. Apparently early alphabetaT-cell count recovery about two months after transplant reportedly relied on only several hundred rapidly expanded clones derived from non-depleted graft cells.

The sample here was PBMCs, taken before TCRalphabeta/CD19-depleted stem cell transplant. This receptor was obtained from a child in the first two years of life with acute myeloid leukemia, due to receive a stem cell transplant.

The DNA is as follows: TGTGCCAGCAGCGTAATGGCGGGGACTACCAACAATGAGCAGTTCTTC. This gives the protein CASSVMAGTTNNEQFF. The sequence links TRBV9 to TRBJ2-1; TRBD2 fits 7 bases in the junction. Germline trimming: 1 base from V, 5 bases from J; junction bases outside gene matches: 9. Inclusive of the bounding cysteine and phenylalanine, the CDR3 is 16 residues long. CDR3 DNA is the only sequence kept; it has 48 bases, read in frame from the first base. As encoded in the germline V gene, CDR1 is SGDLS while CDR2 is YYNGEE.